Described below is a single T cell receptor beta chain sequence and its context. Its antigen remains undetermined. No base quality information exists; no much larger clone differs at one position. This entry is derived from a study of shared clonotypes between healthy human individuals (dated by TCRdb to about 2020). About the full investigation: The cohort comprised two women and a few men aged 18 to 49 years. For each donor, CD4 naive and CD4 memory were each run on three plates, CD8 naive on two plates, and CD8 memory on one plate. To estimate repertoire size and how much clonotype sharing occurs between individuals, the study deeply sequenced the blood TCR repertoires of a handful of healthy adults. To increase sequencing depth and limit assay-specific biases, TCR repertoire library preparation and sequencing were carried out by different laboratories using diverse techniques. Each donor's leukapheresis produced roughly between roughly 0.85 and 9 billion PBMCs.

The donors were healthy, HIV-negative adults who had no recently reported acute infections or vaccinations. Every donor was a Caucasian adult living in Nashville, Tennessee, USA. CD4+ T cells were enriched through magnetic negative selection, after which naive cells were positively selected on CD45RA and the remaining negative fraction served as the memory subset. After blood collection by leukapheresis, PBMCs were isolated using Ficoll-Histopaque density gradient centrifugation and then cryopreserved in the vapor phase of liquid nitrogen. Analytical flow cytometry was used to check the purity and quantity of every magnetically sorted T cell population. Genomic DNA was isolated from each sorted fraction and quantified by UV absorbance on a Nanodrop 2000c. Broader findings and caveats from the paper: Because the study included only a small number of donors, the genetic and exposure-history diversity represented was limited. Even with the large sequencing depth, rarefaction of the sorted-subset datasets indicated that sequencing was incomplete. Across a few donors, approximately 4.6% of naive CD4, roughly 3.5% of naive CD8, around 2.5% of memory CD4, and approximately 0.4% of memory CD8 clonotypes were shared. Larger estimated clonotype richness was generally found for naive subsets than for memory subsets. Only blood was sampled, and tissue TCR repertoires likely differ from those in blood. Higher generation probabilities were observed for clonotypes shared by all four sorted-subset donors than for non-shared clonotypes. Pairwise subsampling indicated that sequencing depth was expected to affect the degree of clonotype sharing among donors.

Using the deep immunoSEQ assay, multiplex PCR amplified TCR CDR3 regions from genomic DNA. For each cell subset, the extracted genomic DNA was distributed evenly across all wells of several immunoSEQ 96-well plates, and each plate served as one replicate. Each replicate PCR for sorted subsets received around 210 ng genomic DNA, equal to tens of thousands of T cell genomes. The purified libraries were quantified using a Qubit 3.0 fluorometer, sized with a Bioanalyzer 2100, and then quantified again using the KAPA Library Quantification kit. Each immunoSEQ 96-well plate was sequenced on its own single-read 150-cycle Illumina NextSeq 550 flow cell. Per the authors' processing: Because only junctional sequences without quality scores were contained in the immunoSEQ output, filtering matching that applied to full-length reads could not be performed. To assign V/J genes and CDR3, sequences were annotated using PyIR, a Python wrapper for IgBLAST v1.9, with IMGT germline references. Any read was removed if the V/J assignment was weak (E-value above 1e-6), the CDR3 was missing, or the read contained stop codons, out-of-frame junctions, or ambiguous translated residues. V3J clonotypes were defined as sequences sharing an identical inferred V gene, J gene, and CDR3 amino acid sequence. Percentage overlap between repertoires was calculated by dividing the number of shared unique clonotypes by the size of the smaller repertoire. RTK rarefaction, the Chao1 estimator, and Recon v2.1 estimates of unobserved clonotypes were used to assess repertoire richness. OLGA was used to compute generation probabilities for all TCRbeta clonotypes that the gDNA method yielded from a handful of donors. The immuneACCESS repertoire file appears here via TCRdb, limited to in-frame rearrangements. These files lack a portion of the clones; in checked studies, under half of the deficit traces to unresolved V genes, and the cause of the others is not known. V, J and clone size are those of that table, while D and trimming were read from the DNA. This sample holds 550,000 to 850,000 clones; around two thirds were observed only once. The ten largest clones capture less than 2% of the sample.

From cysteine to phenylalanine, the CDR3 is 15 amino acids long. The sequence is cut down to CDR3 DNA, 45 bases in frame from base 1. The germline V gene provides CDR1 SGHTA and CDR2 FQGNSA. V is cut back by 5 bases and J by 5 bases, with 7 bases in the junction unmatched. Sample: memory CD4+ T cells sorted from blood. Read against the paper, the sample's cell subset or site label means: CD45RA-negative fraction. Recombination joined TRBV7-2 with TRBJ2-7, with TRBD2 matching 12 junction bases. This TCR derives from a woman younger than 45 in good health. The CDR3 region: CASSITSGRRDEQYF. In nucleotides, the sequence is TGTGCCAGCAGCATAACTAGCGGGAGGAGGGACGAGCAGTACTTC.